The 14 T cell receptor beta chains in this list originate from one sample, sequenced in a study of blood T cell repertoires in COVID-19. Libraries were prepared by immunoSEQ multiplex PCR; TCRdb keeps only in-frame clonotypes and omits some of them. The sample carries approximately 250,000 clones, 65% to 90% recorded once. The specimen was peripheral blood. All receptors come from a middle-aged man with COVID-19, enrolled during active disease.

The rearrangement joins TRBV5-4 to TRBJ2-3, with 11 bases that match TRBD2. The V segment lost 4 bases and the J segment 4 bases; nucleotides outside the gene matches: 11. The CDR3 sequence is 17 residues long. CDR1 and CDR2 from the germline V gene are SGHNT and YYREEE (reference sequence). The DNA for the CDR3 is TGTGCCAGCAGCGACGGAGGGACTAGCGGCGGAGCAGATACGCAGTATTTT. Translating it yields CASSDGGTSGGADTQYF.

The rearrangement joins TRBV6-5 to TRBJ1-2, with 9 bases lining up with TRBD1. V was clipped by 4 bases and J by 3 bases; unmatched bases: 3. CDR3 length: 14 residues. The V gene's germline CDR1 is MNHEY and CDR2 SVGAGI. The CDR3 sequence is CASSLDRGDYGYTF. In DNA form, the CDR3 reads TGTGCCAGCAGTTTGGACAGGGGAGACTATGGCTACACCTTC.

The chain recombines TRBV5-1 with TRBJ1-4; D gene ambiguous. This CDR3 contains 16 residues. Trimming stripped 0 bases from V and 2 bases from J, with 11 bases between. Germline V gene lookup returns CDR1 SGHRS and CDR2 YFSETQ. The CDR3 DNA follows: TGCGCCAGCAGCTTGGGGGCCGGTAGGACTAATGAAAAACTGTTTTTT. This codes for CASSLGAGRTNEKLFF.

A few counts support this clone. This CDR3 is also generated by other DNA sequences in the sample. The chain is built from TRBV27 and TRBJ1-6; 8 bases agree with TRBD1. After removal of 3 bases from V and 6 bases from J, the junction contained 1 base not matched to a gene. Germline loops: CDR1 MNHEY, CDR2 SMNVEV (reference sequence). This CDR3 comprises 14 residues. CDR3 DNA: TGTGCCAGCAGTTTCGGACAGGGTAATTCACCCCTCCACTTT. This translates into CASSFGQGNSPLHF.

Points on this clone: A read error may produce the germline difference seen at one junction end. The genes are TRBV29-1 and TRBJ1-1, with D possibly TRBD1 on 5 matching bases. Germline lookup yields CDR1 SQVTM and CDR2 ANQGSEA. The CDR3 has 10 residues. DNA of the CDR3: TGCAGCGTTGAAATATTGGTAGGGGTTTTT. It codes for CSVEILVGVF. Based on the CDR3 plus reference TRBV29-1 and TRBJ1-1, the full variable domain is SAVISQKPSRDICQRGTSLTIQCQVDSQVTMMFWYRQQPGQSLTLIATANQGSEATYESGFVIDKFPISRPNLTFSTLTVSNMSPEDSSIYLCSVEILVGVFGQGTRLTVV.

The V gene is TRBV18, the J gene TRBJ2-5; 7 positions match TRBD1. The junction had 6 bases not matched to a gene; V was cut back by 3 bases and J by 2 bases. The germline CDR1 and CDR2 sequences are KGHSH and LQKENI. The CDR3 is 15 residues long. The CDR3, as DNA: TGTGCCAGCTCACCCCGACAGGGTGGACAAGAGACCCAGTACTTC. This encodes CASSPRQGGQETQYF.

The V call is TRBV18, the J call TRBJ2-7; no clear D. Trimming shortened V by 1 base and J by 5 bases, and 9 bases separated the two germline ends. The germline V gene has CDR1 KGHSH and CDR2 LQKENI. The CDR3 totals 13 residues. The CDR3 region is CASSPRADDEQYF. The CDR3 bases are TGTGCCAGCTCACCACGGGCAGATGACGAGCAGTACTTC.

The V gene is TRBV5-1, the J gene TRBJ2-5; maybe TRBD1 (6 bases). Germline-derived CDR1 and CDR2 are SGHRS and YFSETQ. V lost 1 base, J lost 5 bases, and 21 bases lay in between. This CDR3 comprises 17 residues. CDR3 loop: CASSLSPDRLMLETQYF. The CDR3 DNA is TGCGCCAGCAGCTTGAGCCCAGACAGGCTTATGTTGGAGACCCAGTACTTC.

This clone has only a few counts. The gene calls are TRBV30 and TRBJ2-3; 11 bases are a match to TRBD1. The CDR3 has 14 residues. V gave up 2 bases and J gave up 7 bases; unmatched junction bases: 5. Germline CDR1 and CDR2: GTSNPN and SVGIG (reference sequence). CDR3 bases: TGTGCCTGGAGTTTGGGACAGGGGGAAAATACGCAGTATTTT. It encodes CAWSLGQGENTQYF. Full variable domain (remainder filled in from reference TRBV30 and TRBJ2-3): SQTIHQWPATLVQPVGSPLSLECTVEGTSNPNLYWYRQAAGRGLQLLFYSVGIGQISSEVPQNLSASRPQDRQFILSSKKLLLSDSGFYLCAWSLGQGENTQYFGPGTRLTVL.

The CDR3 sequence: CALIRVGAYGYTF. The DNA of the CDR3 is TGTGCCTTGATCAGGGTGGGGGCCTATGGCTACACCTTC. This chain links TRBV30 with TRBJ1-2; D might be TRBD1 (6 bases). Per germline, CDR1 GTSNPN and CDR2 SVGIG (reference sequence). The CDR3 runs to 13 residues. Trimming took off 7 bases at V and 4 bases at J, with 16 bases between the two ends.

The DNA of the CDR3 is TGTGCCAGTTCCGGGACATACCAAGAGACCCAGTACTTC. Its translation is CASSGTYQETQYF. V is TRBV18 and J is TRBJ2-5, with a possible D match to TRBD1 (6 bases). Trimming took off 9 bases at V and 0 bases at J, with 11 bases between the two ends. CDR3 length: 13 amino acids. Looked up from germline, CDR1 is KGHSH and CDR2 is LQKENI.

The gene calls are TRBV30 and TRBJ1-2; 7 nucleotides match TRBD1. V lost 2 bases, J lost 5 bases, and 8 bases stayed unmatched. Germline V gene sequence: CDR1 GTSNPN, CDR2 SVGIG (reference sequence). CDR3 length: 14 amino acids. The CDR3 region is CAWSFGAGGYGYTF. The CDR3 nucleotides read TGTGCCTGGAGTTTCGGGGCAGGGGGATATGGCTACACCTTC.

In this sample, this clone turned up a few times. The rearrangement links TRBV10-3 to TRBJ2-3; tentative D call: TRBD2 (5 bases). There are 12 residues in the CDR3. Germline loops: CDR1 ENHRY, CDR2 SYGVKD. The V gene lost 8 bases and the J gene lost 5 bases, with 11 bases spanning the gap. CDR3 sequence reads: CAIAGGVDTQYF. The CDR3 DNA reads TGTGCCATCGCGGGCGGCGTAGATACGCAGTATTTT.

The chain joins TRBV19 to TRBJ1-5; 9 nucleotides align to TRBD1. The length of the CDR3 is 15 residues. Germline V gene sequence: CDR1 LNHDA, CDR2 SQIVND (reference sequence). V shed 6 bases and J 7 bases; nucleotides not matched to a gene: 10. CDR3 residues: CASSPGTGRGQPQHF. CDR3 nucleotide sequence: TGTGCCAGTAGCCCCGGGACAGGGAGAGGGCAGCCCCAGCATTTT.